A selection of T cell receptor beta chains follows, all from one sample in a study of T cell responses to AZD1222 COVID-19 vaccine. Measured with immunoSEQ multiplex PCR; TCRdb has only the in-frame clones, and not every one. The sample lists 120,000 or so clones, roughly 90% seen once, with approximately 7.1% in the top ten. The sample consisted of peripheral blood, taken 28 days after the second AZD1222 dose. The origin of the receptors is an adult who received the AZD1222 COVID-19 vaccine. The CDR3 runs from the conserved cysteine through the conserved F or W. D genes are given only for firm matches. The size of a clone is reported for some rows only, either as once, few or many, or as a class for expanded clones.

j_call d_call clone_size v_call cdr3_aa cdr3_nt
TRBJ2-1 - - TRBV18 CASSTLAIEQFF TGTGCCAGCTCAACTCTAGCAATTGAGCAGTTCTTC
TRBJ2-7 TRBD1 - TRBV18 CASSPRQGRYEQYF TGTGCCAGCTCACCCCGACAGGGGAGGTACGAGCAGTACTTC
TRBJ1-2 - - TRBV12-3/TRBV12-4 CASSSGARKRYTF TGTGCCAGCAGTTCGGGGGCGCGCAAACGCTACACCTTC
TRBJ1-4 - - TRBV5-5 CASTRGQATNEKLFF TGTGCCAGCACCCGAGGGCAGGCAACTAATGAAAAACTGTTTTTT
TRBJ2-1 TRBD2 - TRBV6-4 CASRPGGSYNEQFF TGTGCCAGCAGGCCGGGGGGCTCCTACAATGAGCAGTTCTTC
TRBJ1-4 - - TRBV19 CASSPVATNEKLFF TGTGCCAGTAGTCCTGTTGCAACTAATGAAAAACTGTTTTTT
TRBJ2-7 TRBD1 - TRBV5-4 CASTNRGRSYEQYF TGTGCCAGCACCAACAGGGGAAGGTCCTACGAGCAGTACTTC
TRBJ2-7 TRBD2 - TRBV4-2 CASSQGDGRAPYEQYF TGTGCCAGCAGCCAAGGGGACGGGAGGGCCCCCTACGAGCAGTACTTC
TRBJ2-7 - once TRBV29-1 CSGTGAYEQYF TGCAGCGGCACGGGAGCCTACGAGCAGTACTTC
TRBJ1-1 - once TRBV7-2 CASSLAAAENTEAFF TGTGCCAGCAGCTTAGCGGCTGCAGAAAACACTGAAGCTTTCTTT
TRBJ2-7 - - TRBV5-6 CASSSFSYEQYF TGTGCCAGCAGCTCTTTCTCCTACGAGCAGTACTTC
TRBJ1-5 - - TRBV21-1 CASTYNQPQHF TGTGCCAGCACCTACAATCAGCCCCAGCATTTT
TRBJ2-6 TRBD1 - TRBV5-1 CASTPGTGSGANVLTF TGCGCCAGCACCCCGGGGACAGGGAGCGGGGCCAACGTCCTGACTTTC
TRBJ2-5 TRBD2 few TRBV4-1 CASSLGTGGASVTQYF TGCGCCAGCAGCTTGGGTACCGGGGGGGCCTCGGTGACCCAGTACTTC
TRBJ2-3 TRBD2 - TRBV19 CASSRTSGSPDTQYF TGTGCCAGTAGCAGGACTAGCGGGAGTCCCGATACGCAGTATTTT
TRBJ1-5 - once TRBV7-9 CASSRSPQPQHF TGTGCCAGCAGTCGATCTCCCCAGCCCCAGCATTTT
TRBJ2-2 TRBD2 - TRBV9 CASSPTSGRSTGELFF TGTGCCAGCAGCCCCACTAGCGGGAGGAGCACCGGGGAGCTGTTTTTT